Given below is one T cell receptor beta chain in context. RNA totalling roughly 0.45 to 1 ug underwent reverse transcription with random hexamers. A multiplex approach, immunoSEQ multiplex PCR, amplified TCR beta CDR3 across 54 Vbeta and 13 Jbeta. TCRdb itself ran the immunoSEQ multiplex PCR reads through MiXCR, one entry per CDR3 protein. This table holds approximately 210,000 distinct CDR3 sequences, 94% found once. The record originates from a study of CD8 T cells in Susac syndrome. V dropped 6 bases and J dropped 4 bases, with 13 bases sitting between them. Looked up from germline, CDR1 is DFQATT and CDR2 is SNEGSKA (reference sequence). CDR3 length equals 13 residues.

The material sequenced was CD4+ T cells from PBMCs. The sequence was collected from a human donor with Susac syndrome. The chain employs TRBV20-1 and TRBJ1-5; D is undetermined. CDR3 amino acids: CSAPATLNQPQHF. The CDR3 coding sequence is TGCAGTGCACCCGCCACCCTGAATCAGCCCCAGCATTTT.